This T cell receptor (beta chain) was captured in a study of blood T cell repertoires in COVID-19. Study-level background: Acute-phase and convalescent COVID-19 samples originated in the United States, Italy and Spain. From T cells, B-cell-depleted T cells, or PBMCs came the material, which was cDNA or gDNA.

The CDR3 contains 14 residues. Trimming removed 2 bases from V and 4 bases from J; junction bases left unmatched: 1. Germline values: CDR1 MNHNS, CDR2 SASEGT. In the original workflow: Using reference gene primer amplification, nucleated cell counts were estimated. Assay: immunoSEQ multiplex PCR; the TCRdb copy retains only in-frame clones and omits some. V and J calls and clone size are those listed in that table; D and trimming were worked out from the DNA. Among fewer than 95,000 clones, 90% were seen once, and the ten largest hold 0.77%. The TCR was taken from a woman of 80 years or more with acute or convalescent COVID-19. The specimen sequenced was peripheral blood. This rearrangement joins TRBV6-1 to TRBJ1-4; 7 nucleotides agree with TRBD1. This CDR3 reads CASSETGVNEKLFF. Written as DNA, the CDR3 is TGTGCCAGCAGTGAAACAGGGGTTAATGAAAAACTGTTTTTT.